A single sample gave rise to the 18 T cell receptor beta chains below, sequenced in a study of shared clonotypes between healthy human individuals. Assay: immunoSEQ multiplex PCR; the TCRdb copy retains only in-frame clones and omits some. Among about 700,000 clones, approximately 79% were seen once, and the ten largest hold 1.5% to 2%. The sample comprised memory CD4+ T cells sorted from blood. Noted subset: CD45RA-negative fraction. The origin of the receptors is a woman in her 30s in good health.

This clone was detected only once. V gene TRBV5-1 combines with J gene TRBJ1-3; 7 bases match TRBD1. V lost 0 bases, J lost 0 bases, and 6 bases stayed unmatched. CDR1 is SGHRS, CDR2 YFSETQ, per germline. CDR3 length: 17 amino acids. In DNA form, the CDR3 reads TGCGCCAGCAGCTTGGGTGGGACAGCCAGCTCTGGAAACACCATATATTTT. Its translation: CASSLGGTASSGNTIYF.

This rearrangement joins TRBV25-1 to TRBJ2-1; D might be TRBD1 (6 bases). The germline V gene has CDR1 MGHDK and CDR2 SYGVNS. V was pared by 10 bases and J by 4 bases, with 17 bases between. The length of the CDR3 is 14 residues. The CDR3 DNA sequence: TGTGCCAAGCCGGGACAAAAACCTTACAATGAGCAGTTCTTC. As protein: CAKPGQKPYNEQFF.

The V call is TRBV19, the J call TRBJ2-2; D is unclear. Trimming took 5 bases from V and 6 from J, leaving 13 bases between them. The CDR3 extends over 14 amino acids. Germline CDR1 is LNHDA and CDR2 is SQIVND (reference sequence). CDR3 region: CASSSHSYAGELFF. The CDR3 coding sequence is TGTGCCAGTAGTTCACACTCGTATGCCGGGGAGCTGTTTTTT.

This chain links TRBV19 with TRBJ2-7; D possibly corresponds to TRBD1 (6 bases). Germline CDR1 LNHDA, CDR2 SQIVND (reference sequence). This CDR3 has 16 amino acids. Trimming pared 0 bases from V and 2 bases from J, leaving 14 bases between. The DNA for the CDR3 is TGTGCCAGTAGTATAGATCCGGGACAATTGACCTACGAGCAGTACTTC. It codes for CASSIDPGQLTYEQYF.

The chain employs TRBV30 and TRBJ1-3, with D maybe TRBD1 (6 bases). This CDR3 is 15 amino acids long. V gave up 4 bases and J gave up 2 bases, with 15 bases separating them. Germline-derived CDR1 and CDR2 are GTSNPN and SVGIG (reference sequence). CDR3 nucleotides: TGTGCCTGGACGTACAGGGTCGGAACTGGAAACACCATATATTTT. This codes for CAWTYRVGTGNTIYF.

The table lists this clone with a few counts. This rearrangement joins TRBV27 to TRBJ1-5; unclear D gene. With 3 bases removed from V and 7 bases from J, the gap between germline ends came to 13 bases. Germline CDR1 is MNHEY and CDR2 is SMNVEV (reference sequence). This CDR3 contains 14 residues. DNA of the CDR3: TGTGCCAGCAGTTTCGCGGGAAGTAAGCAGCCCCAGCATTTT. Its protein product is CASSFAGSKQPQHF.

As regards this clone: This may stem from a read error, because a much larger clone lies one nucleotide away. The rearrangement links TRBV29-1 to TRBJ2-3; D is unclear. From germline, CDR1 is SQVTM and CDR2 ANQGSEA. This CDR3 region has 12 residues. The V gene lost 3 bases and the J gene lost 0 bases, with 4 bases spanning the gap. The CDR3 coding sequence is TGCAGCGTTGAGGTCAGCACAGATACGCAGTATTTT. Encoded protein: CSVEVSTDTQYF.

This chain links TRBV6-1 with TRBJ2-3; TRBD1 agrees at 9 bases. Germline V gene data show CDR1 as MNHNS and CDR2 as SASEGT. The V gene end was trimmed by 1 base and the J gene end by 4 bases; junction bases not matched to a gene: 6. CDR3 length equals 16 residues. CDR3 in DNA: TGTGCCAGCAGTGAAGGCTTGGGACAGGGCCCAGATACGCAGTATTTT. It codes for CASSEGLGQGPDTQYF.

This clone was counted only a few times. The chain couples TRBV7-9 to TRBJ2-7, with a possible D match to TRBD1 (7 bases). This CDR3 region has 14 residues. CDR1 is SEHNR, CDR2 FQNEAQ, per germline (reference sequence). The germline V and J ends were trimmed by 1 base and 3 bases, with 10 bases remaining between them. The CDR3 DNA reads TGTGCCAGCAGCTTAGGGCAGGGGGGCTACGAGCAGTACTTC. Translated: CASSLGQGGYEQYF.

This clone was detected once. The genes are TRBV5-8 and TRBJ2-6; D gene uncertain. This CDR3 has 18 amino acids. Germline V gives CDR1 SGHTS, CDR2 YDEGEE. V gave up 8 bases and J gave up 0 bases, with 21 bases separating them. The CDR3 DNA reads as TGTGCCAGACCAGATTATGGTCTATCGGACTCTGGGGCCAACGTCCTGACTTTC. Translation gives CARPDYGLSDSGANVLTF.

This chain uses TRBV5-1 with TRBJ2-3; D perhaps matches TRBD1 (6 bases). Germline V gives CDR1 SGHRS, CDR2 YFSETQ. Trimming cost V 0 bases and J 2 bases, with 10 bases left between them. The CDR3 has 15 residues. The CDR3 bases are TGCGCCAGCAGCTTGGTAGGGGGAACCACAGATACGCAGTATTTT. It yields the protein CASSLVGGTTDTQYF.

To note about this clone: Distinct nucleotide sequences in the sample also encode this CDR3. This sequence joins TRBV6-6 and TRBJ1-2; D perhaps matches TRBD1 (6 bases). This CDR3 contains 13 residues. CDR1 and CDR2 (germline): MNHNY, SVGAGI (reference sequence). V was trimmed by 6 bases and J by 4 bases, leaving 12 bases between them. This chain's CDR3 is CASSSTGPYGYTF. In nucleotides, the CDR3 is TGTGCCAGCAGCAGTACAGGGCCCTATGGCTACACCTTC.

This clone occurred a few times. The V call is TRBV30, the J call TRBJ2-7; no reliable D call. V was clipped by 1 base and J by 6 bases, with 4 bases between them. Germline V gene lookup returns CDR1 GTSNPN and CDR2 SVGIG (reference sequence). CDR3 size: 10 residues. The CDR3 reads CAWSGSEQYF. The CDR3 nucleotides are TGTGCCTGGAGTGGCTCCGAGCAGTACTTC.

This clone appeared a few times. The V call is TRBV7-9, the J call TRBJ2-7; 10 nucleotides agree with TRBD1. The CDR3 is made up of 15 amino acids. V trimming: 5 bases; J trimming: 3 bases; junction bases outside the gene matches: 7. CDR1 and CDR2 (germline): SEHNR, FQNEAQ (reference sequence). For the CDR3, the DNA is TGTGCCAGCAGCGGCCGACAGGGGGCTTTCTACGAGCAGTACTTC. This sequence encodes CASSGRQGAFYEQYF.

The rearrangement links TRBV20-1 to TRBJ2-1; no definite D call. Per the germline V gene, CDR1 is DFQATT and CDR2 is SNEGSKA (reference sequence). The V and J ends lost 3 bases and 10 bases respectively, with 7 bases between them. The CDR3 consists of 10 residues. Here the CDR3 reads CSASYGEQFF. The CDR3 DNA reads TGCAGTGCTAGTTACGGGGAGCAGTTCTTC.

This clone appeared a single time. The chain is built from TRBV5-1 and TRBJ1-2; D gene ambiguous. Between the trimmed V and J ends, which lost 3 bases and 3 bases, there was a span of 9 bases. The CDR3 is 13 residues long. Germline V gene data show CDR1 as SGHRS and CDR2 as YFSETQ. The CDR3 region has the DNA TGCGCCAGCAGCTCGGGAGCATACTATGGCTACACCTTC. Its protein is CASSSGAYYGYTF.

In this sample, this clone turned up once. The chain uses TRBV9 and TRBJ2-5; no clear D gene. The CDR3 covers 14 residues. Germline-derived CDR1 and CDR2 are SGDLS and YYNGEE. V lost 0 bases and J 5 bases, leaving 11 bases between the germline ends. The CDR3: CASSVAIAGETQYF. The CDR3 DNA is TGTGCCAGCAGCGTAGCAATAGCAGGCGAGACCCAGTACTTC. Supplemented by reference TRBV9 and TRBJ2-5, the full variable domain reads DSGVTQTPKHLITATGQRVTLRCSPRSGDLSVYWYQQSLDQGLQFLIQYYNGEERAKGNILERFSAQQFPDLHSELNLSSLELGDSALYFCASSVAIAGETQYFGPGTRLLVL.

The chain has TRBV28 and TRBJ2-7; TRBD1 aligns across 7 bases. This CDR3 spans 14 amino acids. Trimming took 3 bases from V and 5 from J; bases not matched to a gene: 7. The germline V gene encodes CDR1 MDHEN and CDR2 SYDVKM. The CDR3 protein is CASSFGRGWNEQYF. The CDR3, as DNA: TGTGCCAGCAGTTTCGGCAGGGGGTGGAACGAGCAGTACTTC.